Below, 5 T cell receptor beta chains from the same sample are listed, as sequenced in a study of shared clonotypes between healthy human individuals. TCRdb keeps only in-frame clones here, not all; method: immunoSEQ multiplex PCR. This repertoire shows some 2.4 million clones, 93% found once; its top ten account for roughly 0.36%. Sequencing input: naive CD4+ T cells from PBMCs. Subset given: CD45RA+ positively selected. These receptors were obtained from a man between 18 and 35 years old in good health. Some clones in this sample may be carry-over from other donors' samples.

The genes are TRBV7-6 and TRBJ2-7, with 14 bases lining up with TRBD2. This CDR3 contains 16 residues. The germline V gene encodes CDR1 SGHVS and CDR2 FNYEAQ. The trim removed 5 bases at V and 3 bases at J, leaving 6 bases unmatched. DNA for the CDR3: TGTGCCAGCAGCCATGGGACTAGCGGGAGTAGCTACGAGCAGTACTTC. Translating it yields CASSHGTSGSSYEQYF.

This rearrangement joins TRBV5-1 to TRBJ2-2; D not certain. CDR3 length equals 13 residues. CDR1 is SGHRS, CDR2 YFSETQ, per germline. V lost 2 bases and J lost 3, with 5 bases in between. In DNA form, the CDR3 reads TGCGCCAGCAGCTTTACCCACACCGGGGAGCTGTTTTTT. It specifies CASSFTHTGELFF. The full variable domain, rest sourced from reference TRBV5-1 and TRBJ2-2, is KAGVTQTPRYLIKTRGQQVTLSCSPISGHRSVSWYQQTPGQGLQFLFEYFSETQRNKGNFPGRFSGRQFSNSRSEMNVSTLELGDSALYLCASSFTHTGELFFGEGSRLTVL.

This chain joins TRBV7-2 and TRBJ2-1, with D unresolved. Germline V CDR1 and CDR2: SGHTA, FQGNSA. V lost 5 bases and J 3 bases, leaving 11 bases between the germline ends. This CDR3 is 14 amino acids long. CDR3 loop: CASSPRKHYNEQFF. The DNA of the CDR3 is TGTGCCAGCAGCCCGCGGAAACACTACAATGAGCAGTTCTTC.

Remarks on this clone: The sample contains more than one DNA sequence encoding this CDR3. This chain joins TRBV5-1 and TRBJ2-2; D not resolved. Germline V lookup: CDR1 SGHRS, CDR2 YFSETQ. The CDR3 runs to 14 residues. V lost 0 bases to trimming and J lost 1 base, with 4 bases between them. The CDR3, as DNA: TGCGCCAGCAGCTTGGGGGAGAACACCGGGGAGCTGTTTTTT. This codes for CASSLGENTGELFF.

This clone was counted a single time. The chain combines TRBV5-4 with TRBJ1-2; no firm D call. Trimming took 0 bases from V and 0 from J, leaving 9 bases between them. CDR3 size: 15 residues. Germline lookup yields CDR1 SGHNT and CDR2 YYREEE (reference sequence). The CDR3 coding sequence is TGTGCCAGCAGCTTGGATTCCCGCACTAACTATGGCTACACCTTC. This codes for CASSLDSRTNYGYTF. The full variable domain, in which reference TRBV5-4 and TRBJ1-2 provide the parts outside the CDR3, is ETGVTQSPTHLIKTRGQQVTLRCSSQSGHNTVSWYQQALGQGPQFIFQYYREEENGRGNFPPRFSGLQFPNYSSELNVNALELDDSALYLCASSLDSRTNYGYTFGSGTRLTVV.